The clone carrying this T cell receptor beta chain has only one observation. The data derive from a study of blood T cell repertoires in COVID-19. Overall study context: The study drew acute and convalescent COVID-19 samples from the United States, Italy and Spain. Sample material is recorded as cDNA or gDNA derived from T cells, B-cell-depleted T cells, or PBMCs.

Trimming removed 2 bases at V and 14 bases at J, with 16 bases between. The CDR3 has 13 amino acids. CDR1 GTSNPN and CDR2 SVGIG come from the germline V gene (reference sequence). As handled by the study authors: Quantification of nucleated cells was approximated via reference gene primer amplification. This table comes from immunoSEQ multiplex PCR, and its TCRdb copy is limited to in-frame clones, with some not included. Clone size and the V and J calls come from that table; the DNA yielded D and trimming. The sample lists some 150,000 clones; about 90% were seen once. The sequence was obtained from a human donor in a cohort sampled during active COVID-19. This chain links TRBV30 with TRBJ1-6; D possibly corresponds to TRBD1 (5 bases). The sequenced sample consisted of peripheral blood. The CDR3 DNA follows: TGTGCCTGGAGTCTGGACACGGTGGGGTCCCTCCACTTT. Protein product: CAWSLDTVGSLHF.